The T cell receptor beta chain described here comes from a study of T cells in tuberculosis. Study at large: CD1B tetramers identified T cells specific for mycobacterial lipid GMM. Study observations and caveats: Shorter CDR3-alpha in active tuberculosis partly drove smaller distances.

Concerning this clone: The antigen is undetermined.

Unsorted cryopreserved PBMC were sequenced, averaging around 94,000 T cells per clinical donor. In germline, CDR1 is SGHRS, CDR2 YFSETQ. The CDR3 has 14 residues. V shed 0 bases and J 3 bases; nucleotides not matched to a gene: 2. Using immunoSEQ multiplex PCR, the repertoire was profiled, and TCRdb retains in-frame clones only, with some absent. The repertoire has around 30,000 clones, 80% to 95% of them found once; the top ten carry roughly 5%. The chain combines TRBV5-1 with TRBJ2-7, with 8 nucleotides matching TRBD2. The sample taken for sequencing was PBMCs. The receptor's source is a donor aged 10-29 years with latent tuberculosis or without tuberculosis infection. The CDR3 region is CASSLGSGGYEQYF. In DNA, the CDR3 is TGCGCCAGCAGCTTGGGGAGCGGGGGCTACGAGCAGTACTTC.